This T cell receptor (beta chain) was profiled in a study of CD8 T cells in Susac syndrome. Study context: Patients with Susac syndrome, at blood draw, were therapy-naive, on corticosteroids, or on intravenous immunoglobulin alone.

When the RNA was reverse transcribed, random hexamers were used with an input of roughly 0.45 to 1 ug. From the immunoSEQ multiplex PCR reads, TCRdb called clonotypes with MiXCR, one entry per CDR3 protein. The sample yields about 140,000 distinct CDR3 sequences, roughly 94% seen once. The CDR3 is 15 residues long. Germline assignment: CDR1 LGHNT and CDR2 FRNRAP. The junction had 5 bases not matched to a gene; V was cut back by 0 bases and J by 6 bases. The chain has TRBV12-5 and TRBJ1-1, with 9 bases lining up with TRBD1. This receptor was identified in a human donor with Susac syndrome. The sample comprised CD8+ T cells from PBMCs. CDR3 sequence: CASGLVQGASSEAFF. CDR3 sequence (DNA): TGTGCTAGTGGTTTGGTACAGGGGGCAAGCTCTGAAGCTTTCTTT.